The source of this T cell receptor beta chain is a study of early T cells in non-severe SARS-CoV-2 infection. Overall study: The sequenced material was bulk RNA from unsorted whole blood, and its chains were unpaired.

Unique molecular identifiers tagged individual cDNA molecules. Via MiXCR, TCRdb re-called the 5' RACE reads, giving one row per CDR3 protein. The sample lists 100,000 to 140,000 distinct CDR3 sequences, 11% occurring once. CDR1 and CDR2 from the germline V gene are SQVTM and ANQGSEA. V was trimmed by 6 bases and J by 1 base, leaving 13 bases between them. The CDR3 contains 13 residues. This clonotype was obtained from an adult who was a healthcare worker with PCR-confirmed SARS-CoV-2 infection or an uninfected control (not recorded which). J is TRBJ2-7 and V is TRBV29-1; D is unclear. Sequenced: whole blood. The CDR3 is CSVIRYESYEQYF. CDR3 bases: TGCAGCGTGATTCGGTACGAGTCCTACGAGCAGTACTTC.